The rows below give T cell receptor beta chains drawn from one sample of a study of blood T cells in healthy people across ages. TCRdb itself ran the 5' RACE reads through MiXCR, one entry per CDR3 protein. The table lists some 1.8 million distinct CDR3 sequences, more than 35% of them singletons. The sample taken for sequencing was blood. All receptors come from a human donor in good health. The CDR3 runs from the conserved cysteine through the conserved F or W. The D gene is left open where the match is weak.

j_gene,v_gene,d_gene,CDR3aa
TRBJ2-1,TRBV7-9,TRBD1,CASSLIWREGQGDNEQFF
TRBJ1-2,TRBV5-1,TRBD1,CASSPIGQDYGYTF
TRBJ1-1,TRBV29-1,-,CSVEWGAGDTEAFF
TRBJ1-2,TRBV5-8,-,CASSFIDYGYTF
TRBJ1-2,TRBV6-2/TRBV6-3,TRBD1,CASRTGQANDGYTF
TRBJ2-7,TRBV7-9,-,CASSLIENGYEQYF
TRBJ1-5,TRBV5-6,TRBD1,CASSWAGQGSNQPQHF
TRBJ2-1,TRBV10-3,-,CAISPIGMTGYNEQFF
TRBJ1-2,TRBV10-3,-,CAISEDGVRGYTF
TRBJ1-1,TRBV12-3/TRBV12-4,-,CASSFSGVSTEAFF
TRBJ2-1,TRBV15,TRBD1,CAISDSGTGIHEQFF
TRBJ2-3,TRBV12-3/TRBV12-4,-,CASSLSGYSTDTQYF
TRBJ2-7,TRBV7-6,-,CASSLGLGAGRYEQYF
TRBJ1-2,TRBV20-1,-,CSARSLTGYGYTF
TRBJ1-5,TRBV27,-,CASTSDPYSNQPQHF
TRBJ2-1,TRBV11-2,-,CASSQILQTSYNEQFF
TRBJ2-1,TRBV6-5,-,CASSLTGHNEQFF
TRBJ1-1,TRBV9,-,CASNGGAPNTEAFF
TRBJ2-3,TRBV15,-,CATSRVLAHTQYF
TRBJ2-2,TRBV6-5,-,CASRHTGELFF
TRBJ2-1,TRBV29-1,-,CSVVSAFLVTNEQFF
TRBJ1-1,TRBV6-1,-,CASTAILIDTEAFF
TRBJ1-4,TRBV4-1,-,CASSHPRDGTNEKLFF
TRBJ2-1,TRBV20-1,-,CSASPGLEEYNEQFF
TRBJ2-7,TRBV20-1,TRBD2,CSARDSGTSSYEQYF
TRBJ2-5,TRBV12-3/TRBV12-4,TRBD2,CASSPLSGGAEETQYF
TRBJ2-5,TRBV25-1,-,CASSEFRAETQYF
TRBJ2-7,TRBV6-2/TRBV6-3,TRBD1,CASSSRGQVRYEQYF
TRBJ2-1,TRBV10-3,-,CAIGHTGDSYNEQFF
TRBJ2-7,TRBV20-1,TRBD1,CSATLDRAYEQYF
TRBJ1-2,TRBV2,-,CASSPQDSYGYTF
TRBJ1-2,TRBV7-8,-,CASSLAGAEGYTF
TRBJ2-1,TRBV5-1,-,CASSLASPGRNEQFF
TRBJ2-1,TRBV13,TRBD2,CASSFTLAGVNEQFF
-,TRBV25-1,TRBD1,CAGSESRLGTGSSEQYF
TRBJ2-2,TRBV6-2/TRBV6-3,-,CASSYYAPNTGELFF
TRBJ2-1,TRBV3-1,TRBD2,CASSPPGGAAHNEQFF
TRBJ2-1,TRBV15,TRBD2,CATSRDPGGRSTYEQFF
TRBJ1-2,TRBV4-3,-,CASSQETGWYGYTF
TRBJ2-1,TRBV27,TRBD2,CASSFQTSGANNEQFF
TRBJ2-5,TRBV20-1,TRBD1,CSARVRGTAGETQYF
TRBJ1-2,TRBV4-1,-,CASSQGTRNGYTF
TRBJ1-1,TRBV6-1,-,CASRDLGIRTTEAFF
TRBJ1-2,TRBV6-2/TRBV6-3,-,CASSYTAQGLYGYTF
TRBJ1-2,TRBV5-6,TRBD1,CASSLVAGTGHGYTF
TRBJ2-3,TRBV9,-,CASSESRKSTDTQYF
-,TRBV4-1,TRBD2,CANSSLAGGQETQFF
TRBJ2-7,TRBV6-2/TRBV6-3,-,CASRPGWRRIYEQYF
TRBJ1-4,TRBV27,-,CASSLSQPGLSEKLFF
TRBJ2-1,TRBV27,-,CASSLSDRDHEQFF
TRBJ1-5,TRBV12-3/TRBV12-4,-,CASSTTGLDQPQHF
TRBJ1-5,TRBV6-6,-,CASGPVTDQPQHF